This T cell receptor (beta chain) was sequenced in a study of cytomegalovirus exposure and HLA in healthy donors. General study findings and limits: There were some V segments, including TRBV6-2 and TRBV6-3, excluded as indistinguishable. Researchers counted 164 TCR beta chains as cytomegalovirus-associated. What TCR beta sequences reportedly achieved was accurate prediction of HLA-A and HLA-B alleles in most subjects.

Among the donors, all were healthy bone marrow donors. Concerning this clone itself: The antigen remains undetermined.

PCR involved 60 Vbeta and 13 Jbeta primers. Repertoires were generated with immunoSEQ multiplex PCR, while TCRdb's copy carries only in-frame clones and drops some. The sample shows approximately 280,000 clones, approximately 90% of them seen only once. The CDR3 extends over 15 amino acids. Germline V gene lookup returns CDR1 SGHTS and CDR2 YDEGEE. Trimming took 4 bases from V and 4 from J; bases not matched to a gene: 10. Sequencing was performed on PBMCs. This TCR was recovered from a woman under 30 in good health and CMV-seronegative. The chain links TRBV5-8 to TRBJ1-2; the match to TRBD1 covers 7 bases. CDR3 region: CASSNRDSGFYGYTF. DNA for the CDR3: TGTGCCAGCAGCAACAGGGACAGCGGATTCTATGGCTACACCTTC. Using reference TRBV5-8 and TRBJ1-2 for the parts outside the CDR3, the full variable domain is EAGVTQSPTHLIKTRGQQATLRCSPISGHTSVYWYQQALGLGLQFLLWYDEGEERNRGNFPPRFSGRQFPNYSSELNVNALELEDSALYLCASSNRDSGFYGYTFGSGTRLTVV.